Here is one TCR beta chain with its context. The data are from a study of blood T cell repertoires in COVID-19. Background on the study: COVID-19 samples, acute and convalescent, were from the United States, Italy and Spain. T cells, B-cell-depleted T cells, or PBMCs provided the cDNA or gDNA that served as material.

Original analysis: Amplification with reference gene primers provided the estimates of nucleated cell counts. TCRdb's copy holds only in-frame clones and misses some; the assay was immunoSEQ multiplex PCR. D and trimming were read from the DNA, whereas the V and J calls and clone size are those reported in that table. The sample yields about 120,000 clones, 70% to 80% seen once. The source of this sequence is a human donor in a cohort sampled during active COVID-19. The sample was peripheral blood.

In DNA form, the CDR3 reads TGTGCCAGCAGCTTACAGGGGTTGGTTGAAAAACTGTTTTTT. Translation gives CASSLQGLVEKLFF. The rearrangement joins TRBV7-2 to TRBJ1-4; weak D call: TRBD1 (6 bases). The CDR3 is made up of 14 amino acids. Germline V gene sequence: CDR1 SGHTA, CDR2 FQGNSA. V was pared by 2 bases and J by 7 bases, with 11 bases between.